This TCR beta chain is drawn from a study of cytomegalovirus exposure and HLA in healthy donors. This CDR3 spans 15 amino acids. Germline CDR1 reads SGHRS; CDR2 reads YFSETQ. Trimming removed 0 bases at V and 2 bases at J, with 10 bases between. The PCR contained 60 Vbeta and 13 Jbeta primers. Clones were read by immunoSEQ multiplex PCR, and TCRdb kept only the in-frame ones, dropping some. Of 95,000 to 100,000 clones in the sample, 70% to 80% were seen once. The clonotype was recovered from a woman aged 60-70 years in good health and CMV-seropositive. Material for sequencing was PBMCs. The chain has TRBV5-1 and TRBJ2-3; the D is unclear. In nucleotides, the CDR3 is TGCGCCAGCAGCTTGGCCGTACAGATCACAGATACGCAGTATTTT. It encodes CASSLAVQITDTQYF.